These T cell receptor beta chains were read from a single sample in a study of T cell repertoires in cytomegalovirus infection. Each CDR3 protein is one row after TCRdb ran MiXCR on the reads. The profile covers hundreds of thousands of distinct CDR3 sequences, with less than 25% appearing a single time and around 8% taken by the ten largest. Sample: CD8+ T cells from PBMCs. These receptors all stem from a human donor in good health (CMV status not recorded). Some clones in this sample may be carry-over from other donors' samples. The CDR3 runs from the conserved cysteine through the conserved F or W. A D gene is named only where the DNA matches it firmly. Expanded clones are given a class, and other clones once, few, many or no size at all.

-	TRBV10-3	TRBD2	TRBJ2-3	TGTGCCATCAGCCCGACTAGCGGGGTATTAGATACGCAGTATTTT	CAISPTSGVLDTQYF
few	TRBV19	TRBD1	TRBJ1-1	TGTGCCAGTAGTATAGGGGAGGGGGCGAACACTGAAGCTTTCTTT	CASSIGEGANTEAFF
-	TRBV13	TRBD1	TRBJ1-6	TGTGCCAGCAGCTTAGGCCTTTTACAGGGGCTTGATTCACCCCTCCACTTT	CASSLGLLQGLDSPLHF
many	TRBV4-1	-	TRBJ2-2	TGCGCCAGCAGCCAAGATAATGACGGGCCTAAAATCGGGGAGCTGTTTTTT	CASSQDNDGPKIGELFF
few	TRBV7-3	TRBD2	TRBJ2-1	TGTGCCAGCAGCTTAGGTGCGGGGGGGATCAATGAGCAGTTCTTC	CASSLGAGGINEQFF
few	TRBV6-1	TRBD1	TRBJ1-1	TGTGCCAGCATCAGGGGGTACTCCTCCGAGACTGAAGCTTTCTTT	CASIRGYSSETEAFF
-	TRBV27	-	TRBJ2-5	TGTGCCAGCAGTCTCACTAGAAACCAAGAGACCCAGTACTTC	CASSLTRNQETQYF
few	TRBV19	TRBD1	TRBJ2-3	TGTGCCAGTAGTTCCTTCTCCGGACAGGGCTCAGATACGCAGTATTTT	CASSSFSGQGSDTQYF
many	TRBV11-3	TRBD1	TRBJ1-2	TGTGCCAGCAGCGCACCGGGACAGGAGTCCTATGGCTACACCTTC	CASSAPGQESYGYTF
many	TRBV7-6	TRBD2	TRBJ2-5	TGTGCCAGCAGCCCCCGACTAGCGGGGTACCAAGAGACCCAGTACTTC	CASSPRLAGYQETQYF
many	TRBV20-1	-	TRBJ2-3	TGCAGTGCTAGAGATCTCTTGGCAGGGAGCACAGATACGCAGTATTTT	CSARDLLAGSTDTQYF
few	TRBV7-4	-	TRBJ2-5	TGTGCCAGCGCCAGCTGGGGCAACCAAGAGACCCAGTACTTC	CASASWGNQETQYF
many	TRBV29-1	-	TRBJ2-7	TGCAGCGTCCAAACAGGATACTCCTACGAGCAGTACTTC	CSVQTGYSYEQYF
-	TRBV7-9	TRBD1	TRBJ2-4	TGTGCCAGCAGCTGGGACAGGGGCCAAGGAAACATTCAGTACTTC	CASSWDRGQGNIQYF
many	TRBV28	-	TRBJ1-2	TGTGCCAGCAGTCCCTTTTCGGGCCGACCTAACTATGGCTACACCTTC	CASSPFSGRPNYGYTF
-	TRBV6-1	TRBD2	TRBJ2-1	TGTGCCAGCAGTGAAAATCCTGAGATAGCGGGGAGCTCCTACAATGAGCAGTTCTTC	CASSENPEIAGSSYNEQFF
few	TRBV20-1	TRBD1	TRBJ1-4	TGCAGTGCTAGAGAGATCGGACAGGGTGGAGAAAAACTGTTTTTT	CSAREIGQGGEKLFF
-	TRBV12-3/TRBV12-4	TRBD2	TRBJ2-1	TGTGCCAGCAGTTTCCCGGGACTAGCGGGGCTGGGCAATGAGCAGTTCTTC	CASSFPGLAGLGNEQFF
-	TRBV6-6	-	TRBJ1-1	TGTGCCAGCATCAAACTCGGTTCCGCTGAAGCTTTCTTT	CASIKLGSAEAFF
many	TRBV7-6	-	TRBJ2-3	TGTGCCAGCAGCCCCAGACTCATCACAGATACGCAGTATTTT	CASSPRLITDTQYF
once	TRBV14	-	TRBJ2-1	TGTGCCAGCAGCCAAGGATGGACGAATGAGCAGTTCTTC	CASSQGWTNEQFF
-	TRBV20-1	-	TRBJ1-4	TGCAGTGCTAGAGCAGCTCCACCGGAGGAAAAACTGTTTTTT	CSARAAPPEEKLFF
few	TRBV15	-	TRBJ2-7	TGTGCCATTTCCGGGCCGAGCTCCTACGAGCAGTACTTC	CAISGPSSYEQYF
many	TRBV7-2	-	TRBJ1-1	TGTGCCAGCAGCTTAGAATTCTGGGAGCGAGGGGTGAACACTGAAGCTTTCTTT	CASSLEFWERGVNTEAFF
many	TRBV2	-	TRBJ2-1	TGTGCCAGCAGTGAGTCCAGGGTGAATGAGCAGTTCTTC	CASSESRVNEQFF